Below, one T cell receptor (beta chain) is given with its context. The data stem from a study of cytomegalovirus exposure and HLA in healthy donors. V was cut by 4 bases and J by 2 bases, with 15 bases left in between. This CDR3 has 15 amino acids. Germline loops: CDR1 SGHRS, CDR2 YFSETQ. The PCR had 60 Vbeta and 13 Jbeta primers. Assay: immunoSEQ multiplex PCR; the TCRdb copy retains only in-frame clones and omits some. This repertoire shows a few hundred thousand clones, 60% to 80% found once; its top ten account for less than 2%. Sequencing was done on a sample of PBMCs. The genes are TRBV5-1 and TRBJ2-5; D is perhaps TRBD1 (6 bases). The clonotype originates from a woman aged 25 to 39 in good health and CMV-seronegative. CDR3: CASSMMRGTQETQYF. The DNA of the CDR3 is TGCGCCAGCAGCATGATGAGGGGGACACAAGAGACCCAGTACTTC.